Listed below are T cell receptor beta chains from one sample, sequenced in a study of Graves' ophthalmopathy and Graves' hyperthyroidism. A single record per CDR3 protein comes from TCRdb applying MiXCR to the multiplex PCR reads. The table records roughly 1.1 million distinct CDR3 sequences, roughly two fifths of them present only once. The specimen was peripheral blood or thyroid tissue (not recorded which). The receptor set was obtained from an adult man with Graves' hyperthyroidism. Both conserved end residues are part of each CDR3. Each record gives: V gene, D gene, clone size, CDR3 length, J gene, CDR3 DNA, CDR3 protein. A D gene is named only where the DNA matches it firmly. Clone size, where shown, is once, few, many, or a class for clones that have expanded.

>TRBV6-6|-|many|11|TRBJ1-4
TGTGCCAGCAGGAACGTGGAAAAACTGTTTTTT
CASRNVEKLFF
>TRBV5-6|-|many|13|TRBJ2-7
TGTGCCAGCAGCTTAGTGACTCCTTACGAGCAGTACTTC
CASSLVTPYEQYF
>TRBV7-8|-|-|13|TRBJ1-5
TGTGCCAGCAGCCAAGACGGGGAGGGGTACCAGCATTTT
CASSQDGEGYQHF
>TRBV27|-|few|14|TRBJ2-7
TGTGCCAGCAGTCCCGGGGTGGGGTCATACGAGCAGTACTTC
CASSPGVGSYEQYF
>TRBV10-2|-|-|13|TRBJ2-5
TGTGCCACGAAATGGTTCGGCCAAGAGACCCAGTACTTC
CATKWFGQETQYF
>TRBV6-5|-|-|13|TRBJ1-5
TGTGCCAGCAGTGAATGGCGGGCAGCGACCCAGCATTTT
CASSEWRAATQHF
>TRBV9|-|-|14|TRBJ1-2
TGTGCCAGCAGCGTTACAGGGATCGCCCATGGCTACACCTTC
CASSVTGIAHGYTF
>TRBV24-1|-|few|15|TRBJ2-3
TGTGCCACCAGTGATTCTAGGACAACAAAAGATACGCAGTATTTT
CATSDSRTTKDTQYF
>TRBV12-3/TRBV12-4|TRBD1|-|14|TRBJ2-7
TGTGCCAGCAAACTAAGGGACAGCTCCTACGAGCAGTACTTC
CASKLRDSSYEQYF
>TRBV20-1|-|-|11|TRBJ2-5
TGCAGTTCTAAGCGGCAAGAGACCCAGTACTTC
CSSKRQETQYF
>TRBV10-3|-|-|12|TRBJ2-7
TGTGCCATCAGTGAGAGGCAGGGGGGGCAGTACTTC
CAISERQGGQYF
>TRBV7-2|-|few|14|TRBJ1-1
TGTGCCAGCAGCTCCCTACGCAGCGGGGCGCAGGCTTTCTTT
CASSSLRSGAQAFF
>TRBV4-1|-|few|14|TRBJ1-3
TGCGCCAGCAGCCTAGGGGCTTATGGAAACACCATATATTTT
CASSLGAYGNTIYF
>TRBV10-3|-|many|13|TRBJ2-2
TGTGCCATGGGTAATGCGAACACCGGGGAGCTGTTTTTT
CAMGNANTGELFF
>TRBV7-8|-|many|16|TRBJ1-5
TGTGCCAGCAGCTTAGGGTCCCAGGGTGGGAATCAGCCCCAGCATTTT
CASSLGSQGGNQPQHF
>TRBV4-1|-|-|17|TRBJ2-7
TGCGCCAGCAGCCAGGACCCAAGGACCCCAAGCTCCTACGAGCAGTACTTC
CASSQDPRTPSSYEQYF
>TRBV11-2|-|many|14|TRBJ1-2
TGTGCCAGCAGCTTCGGACTCGGGAACTATGGCTACACCTTC
CASSFGLGNYGYTF
>TRBV2|TRBD2|once|15|TRBJ2-7
TGTGCCAGCAGTGAAAGCGGGGGGATCACCTACGAGCAGTACTTC
CASSESGGITYEQYF
>TRBV7-2|-|few|14|TRBJ1-1
TGTGCCAGCAGTTTTGCGGGAGGGGGCACTGAAGCTTTCTTT
CASSFAGGGTEAFF
>TRBV20-1|TRBD2|-|14|TRBJ2-7
TGCAGTGCTAGCGCTAGCGGGAGAATCTACGAGCAGTACTTC
CSASASGRIYEQYF
>TRBV12-3/TRBV12-4|-|-|15|TRBJ2-2
TGTGCCAGCACTAAAATGAGGGGGAGCACTGGGGAGCTGTTTTTT
CASTKMRGSTGELFF
>TRBV7-3|-|-|13|TRBJ1-1
TGTGCCAGCAGACCCCTGAGGGTTGATGAAGCTTTCTTT
CASRPLRVDEAFF
>TRBV7-9|TRBD1|many|14|TRBJ1-1
TGTGCCAGCAGCTTAGGACAGGGGGCCGCTGAAGCTTTCTTT
CASSLGQGAAEAFF
>TRBV11-1|-|few|14|TRBJ1-1
TGTGCCAGCAGCTCGTCAGCTCGGGGCAGGGATTGGGGGTTT
CASSSSARGRDWGF
>TRBV10-3|-|once|13|TRBJ1-1
TGTGCCATCAGTTACTCGTTAGTGCCAGAAGCTTTCTTT
CAISYSLVPEAFF
>TRBV7-9|-|many|15|TRBJ1-6
TGTGCCAGCAGCCGGCGCGGGGATCTGGGTTCACCCCTCCACTTT
CASSRRGDLGSPLHF
>TRBV28|-|-|14|TRBJ1-1
TGTGCCAGCAACTTACGGTGGAGGGCCACTGAAGCTTTCTTT
CASNLRWRATEAFF
>TRBV30|-|-|16|TRBJ1-5
TGTGCCTGGAGTGGAGCTGCAGTGAATAGCAATCAGCCCCAGCATTTT
CAWSGAAVNSNQPQHF
>TRBV4-3|-|many|15|TRBJ1-5
TGCGCCAGCTCACCCGATCGGGGGGCCGGACAGCCCCAGCATTTT
CASSPDRGAGQPQHF
>TRBV7-2|TRBD1|-|16|TRBJ1-4
TGTGCCAGCAGCACTGACAGGGTCGGGGGCAATGAAAAACTGTTTTTT
CASSTDRVGGNEKLFF
>TRBV4-3|-|many|16|TRBJ1-2
TGCGCCAGCAGCCAAGATAGAAGTAGGGGGAGCTGGGGCTACACCTTC
CASSQDRSRGSWGYTF
>TRBV25-1|-|few|13|TRBJ1-4
TGTGCCAGCAGGCATCAGGGAGTCGAAAAACTGTTTTTT
CASRHQGVEKLFF
>TRBV4-3|-|few|16|TRBJ1-2
TGCGCCAGCAGCCAAGATCGAGAGGGGCGAGTGAATGGCTACACCTTC
CASSQDREGRVNGYTF